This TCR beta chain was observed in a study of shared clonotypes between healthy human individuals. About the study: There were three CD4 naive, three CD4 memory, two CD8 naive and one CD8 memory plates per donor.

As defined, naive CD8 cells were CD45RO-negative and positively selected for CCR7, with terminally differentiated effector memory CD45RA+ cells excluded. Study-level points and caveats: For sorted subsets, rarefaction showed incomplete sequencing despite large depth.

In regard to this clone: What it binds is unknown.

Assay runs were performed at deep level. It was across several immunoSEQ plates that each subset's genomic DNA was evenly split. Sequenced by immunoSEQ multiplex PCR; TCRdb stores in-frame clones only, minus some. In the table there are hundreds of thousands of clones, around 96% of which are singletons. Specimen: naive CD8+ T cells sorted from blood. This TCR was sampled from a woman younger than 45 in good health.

CDR3 loop: CATSRERPSSGANVLTF. The CDR3 nucleotides are TGTGCCACCAGCAGAGAGAGACCGAGCTCTGGGGCCAACGTCCTGACTTTC. This chain uses TRBV15 with TRBJ2-6; D not resolved. Germline loops: CDR1 LNHNV, CDR2 YYDKDF (reference sequence). V was pared by 0 bases and J by 0 bases, with 9 bases between. The CDR3 is made up of 17 amino acids.